Listed below are T cell receptor beta chains from one sample, sequenced in a study of response to subunit inactivated influenza vaccine. MiXCR was run by TCRdb on the RT-PCR reads, yielding one entry per CDR3 protein. The top ten hold more than 9.5% of the sample, which has 610,000 or so distinct CDR3 sequences, roughly 15% seen once. Sequencing used PBMCs from blood, obtained approximately 13 days after vaccination. The source is a man between 50 and 59 years old who received an inactivated influenza vaccine. Both conserved end residues are part of each CDR3. A D gene is named only where the DNA matches it firmly. The size entry is marked missing in some rows and otherwise reads once, few, many or a size class.

j_gene | v_gene | abundance | d_gene | CDR3nt | CDR3aa
TRBJ2-1 | TRBV20-1 | many | - | TGCAGTGCTAGGGTGGGTAGCTCCTACAATGAGCAGTTCTTC | CSARVGSSYNEQFF
TRBJ2-7 | TRBV6-1 | - | TRBD1 | TGTGCCAGCAGGAAGGGACAGGGGGCAATCTACGAGCACTACTTC | CASRKGQGAIYEHYF
TRBJ2-6 | TRBV7-9 | - | TRBD1 | TGTGCCAGCAGCTTTCGGGACAGGGACCCAAGAGGGGCCAACGTCCTGACTTTC | CASSFRDRDPRGANVLTF
TRBJ2-1 | TRBV6-2/TRBV6-3 | few | - | TGTGCCAGCAGTTACATAACTAGGGCCCACAATGAGCAGTTCTTC | CASSYITRAHNEQFF
TRBJ2-3 | TRBV27 | many | - | TGTGCCAGCGGACAGAACACAGATACGCAGTATTTT | CASGQNTDTQYF
TRBJ2-5 | TRBV28 | - | - | TGTGCCAGCAGTCCGACAATCGTGTTAGGAGGGGAAGAGACCCAGTACTTC | CASSPTIVLGGEETQYF
TRBJ2-1 | TRBV4-3 | - | TRBD2 | TGCGCCAGCAGCAAAATTATCAGCGGGAGAGGGGATGAGCAGTTCTTC | CASSKIISGRGDEQFF
TRBJ2-5 | TRBV28 | many | - | TGTGCCAGCAGTTTATTGACCGGTAAAGAGACCCAGTACTTC | CASSLLTGKETQYF
TRBJ2-5 | TRBV28 | - | - | TGTGCCAGCAGTTTACGCTCCCGACGACAGGAAGAGACCCAGTACTTC | CASSLRSRRQEETQYF
TRBJ1-2 | TRBV6-1 | few | - | TGTGCCAGCAGGAGGCCCCCATCCTATGGCTACACCTTC | CASRRPPSYGYTF
TRBJ2-7 | TRBV28 | few | - | TGTGCCAGCAGTCCGACAGTTTTCTCCTACGAGCAGTACTTC | CASSPTVFSYEQYF
TRBJ2-2 | TRBV10-2 | many | TRBD2 | TGCGCCAGCCTCGGACTAGCTAGTGCGAACACCGGGGAGCTGTTTTTT | CASLGLASANTGELFF
TRBJ2-1 | TRBV6-2/TRBV6-3 | few | - | TGTGCCAGCAGCCCGCGGCCGGATGAGCAGTTCTTC | CASSPRPDEQFF
TRBJ2-3 | TRBV5-1 | few | - | TGCGCCAGCAGCTGGGGATATAGCACAGATACGCAGTATTTT | CASSWGYSTDTQYF
TRBJ2-7 | TRBV20-1 | - | TRBD1 | TGCAGTGCTAGAGACGGGACAGGGGGATCCTACGAGCAGTACTTC | CSARDGTGGSYEQYF
TRBJ2-5 | TRBV27 | many | - | TGTGCCAGCAGAGTTACGATCGGGACCGTCCAGGAGACCCAGTACTTC | CASRVTIGTVQETQYF
TRBJ2-7 | TRBV28 | - | - | TGTGCCAGCAGATCGGACCCCCCCTACGAGCAGTACTTC | CASRSDPPYEQYF
TRBJ1-1 | TRBV11-2 | - | TRBD1 | TGTGCCAGCAGGCAAATGACAGGGTCATATATGAACACTGAAGCTTTCTTT | CASRQMTGSYMNTEAFF
TRBJ1-1 | TRBV9 | - | TRBD1 | TGTGCCAGCAGCGGGACAGGGGGCGCGAACACTGAAGCTTTCTTT | CASSGTGGANTEAFF
TRBJ1-1 | TRBV12-3/TRBV12-4 | - | - | TGTGCCAGCAGTCCATCAAAGAACACTGAAGCTTTCTTT | CASSPSKNTEAFF
TRBJ2-7 | TRBV11-2 | - | - | TGTGCCAGCAGCTTAGGTTCCGGGGGCGGCTACGAGCAGTACTTC | CASSLGSGGGYEQYF
TRBJ1-1 | TRBV28 | - | - | TGTGCCAGCAGCTTATTAGGACGGGGGCTAGTGTCTGAAGCTTTCTTT | CASSLLGRGLVSEAFF
TRBJ2-2 | TRBV5-6 | - | - | TGTGCCAGCAGCTCAGCCGGGACCCAACCCACCGGGGAGCTGTTTTTT | CASSSAGTQPTGELFF
TRBJ2-5 | TRBV7-7 | - | - | TGTGCTAGCAGCTCAGGAAGGGGGGGGGAGACCCAGTACTTC | CASSSGRGGETQYF
TRBJ1-6 | TRBV12-3/TRBV12-4 | - | - | TGTGCCAGCAGTTTAGGGGACATACAGAATTCACCCCTCCACTTT | CASSLGDIQNSPLHF
TRBJ2-7 | TRBV5-1 | few | - | TGCGCCAGCAGCTACCCTTCGTCCTACGAGCAGTACTTC | CASSYPSSYEQYF
TRBJ1-3 | TRBV20-1 | many | - | TGCAGTGCTTATACAAGCTCTGGAAACACCATATATTTT | CSAYTSSGNTIYF
TRBJ2-7 | TRBV3-1 | - | - | TGTGCCAGCAGCCAAGTTGCGAGGGGCTACGAGCAGTACTTC | CASSQVARGYEQYF
TRBJ1-5 | TRBV6-1 | few | - | TGTGCCAGCAGTGAATATCCCAGGATGAGCAATCAGCCCCAGCATTTT | CASSEYPRMSNQPQHF